This T cell receptor beta chain was captured by sequencing in a study of blood T cell repertoires in COVID-19. Turning to the study itself: Acute and convalescent COVID-19 specimens originated in the United States, Italy and Spain. PBMCs, B-cell-depleted T cells, or T cells were the source of the cDNA or gDNA that made up the material.

The CDR3 sequence is 15 residues long. The V and J ends lost 1 base and 2 bases respectively, with 9 bases between them. CDR1 SGHNT and CDR2 YENEEA come from the germline V gene. TCRdb keeps only in-frame clones here, not all; method: immunoSEQ multiplex PCR. The table records a few hundred thousand clones, about 88% of them present only once. The chain uses TRBV11-3 and TRBJ2-1; maybe TRBD2 (6 bases). The sequence was collected from a young woman who had recovered from COVID-19. Sequencing was performed on PBMCs or T cells enriched from blood (not recorded which). The CDR3 sequence is CASSLAGGAYNEQFF. The DNA for the CDR3 is TGTGCCAGCAGCTTAGCGGGCGGGGCCTACAATGAGCAGTTCTTC.